A single sample gave rise to the 26 T cell receptor beta chains below, sequenced in a study of identifying expanded T cells in peripheral blood. Measured with immunoSEQ multiplex PCR; TCRdb has only the in-frame clones, and not every one. The sample has under 130,000 clones, around 88% seen once. The source material was blood. The source is a person aged 18 to 70 in good health.

This chain joins TRBV6-1 and TRBJ1-6; D might be TRBD1 (5 bases). V gave up 6 bases and J gave up 6 bases, with 15 bases separating them. This CDR3 is built from 15 residues. Germline assignment: CDR1 MNHNS and CDR2 SASEGT. CDR3: CASRMGGWGNSPLHF. The CDR3 region has the DNA TGTGCCAGCAGGATGGGGGGTTGGGGTAATTCACCCCTCCACTTT.

V and J are TRBV28 and TRBJ2-7; D gene unclear. The CDR3 runs to 11 residues. CDR1 is MDHEN, CDR2 SYDVKM, per germline. The V end lost 2 bases, the J end lost 5 bases, and 4 bases lay between the germline ends. CDR3 loop: CASSLSHEQYF. As DNA, the CDR3 is TGTGCCAGCAGTTTAAGCCACGAGCAGTACTTC. The whole variable domain, filled in from reference TRBV28 and TRBJ2-7, reads DVKVTQSSRYLVKRTGEKVFLECVQDMDHENMFWYRQDPGLGLRLIYFSYDVKMKEKGDIPEGYSVSREKKERFSLILESASTNQTSMYLCASSLSHEQYFGPGTRLTVT.

The chain has TRBV25-1 and TRBJ1-4; D unclear. This CDR3 has 13 residues. V dropped 5 bases and J dropped 10 bases, with 14 bases sitting between them. Germline V gene lookup returns CDR1 MGHDK and CDR2 SYGVNS. CDR3: CASSRSGSGKLFF. CDR3 DNA sequence: TGTGCCAGCAGTCGTTCCGGGTCTGGAAAACTGTTTTTT.

The CDR3, as DNA: TGTGCCAGCTCACCAGCGAGGGGCCCGAACTATGGCTACACCTTC. Its protein is CASSPARGPNYGYTF. The chain joins TRBV18 to TRBJ1-2, with D perhaps TRBD1 (5 bases). With 2 bases removed from V and 2 bases from J, the gap between germline ends came to 12 bases. Germline CDR1 KGHSH, CDR2 LQKENI. The CDR3 spans 15 residues.

The chain links TRBV15 to TRBJ1-6; D ambiguous. Germline CDR1 is LNHNV and CDR2 is YYDKDF (reference sequence). CDR3 length: 16 amino acids. Trimming cost V 1 base and J 6 bases, with 13 bases left between them. CDR3 protein: CATSRARGPGNSPLHF. The CDR3 bases are TGTGCCACCAGCAGAGCCCGAGGGCCCGGTAATTCACCCCTCCACTTT.

This chain links TRBV13 with TRBJ2-2; possibly TRBD1 for D (6 bases). The CDR3 extends over 16 amino acids. The germline V gene has CDR1 PRHDT and CDR2 FYEKMQ (reference sequence). Trimming pared 3 bases from V and 1 base from J, leaving 12 bases between. The CDR3 reads CASSFEGHQNTGELFF. In nucleotides, the CDR3 is TGTGCCAGCAGCTTTGAGGGACACCAGAACACCGGGGAGCTGTTTTTT.

The V call is TRBV25-1, the J call TRBJ1-1; TRBD1 agrees at 8 bases. Germline values: CDR1 MGHDK, CDR2 SYGVNS. The CDR3 is 15 residues long. V lost 2 bases to trimming and J lost 3 bases; unmatched junction nucleotides: 5. The CDR3: CASSEPTGGDTEAFF. DNA for the CDR3: TGTGCCAGCAGTGAACCTACAGGGGGAGACACTGAAGCTTTCTTT.

The chain carries TRBV19 and TRBJ2-2; 8 bases agree with TRBD1. Germline V gene lookup returns CDR1 LNHDA and CDR2 SQIVND (reference sequence). CDR3 size: 14 residues. The ends lost 6 bases at V and 3 bases at J; junction bases unmatched: 3. The DNA for the CDR3 is TGTGCCAGTAGGGACAGGGTATACACCGGGGAGCTGTTTTTT. Its translation: CASRDRVYTGELFF.

The CDR3 sequence: CASSLRGNSGNTIYF. CDR3 in DNA: TGTGCCAGCAGCTTGCGGGGGAACTCTGGAAACACCATATATTTT. The V and J genes are TRBV7-9 and TRBJ1-3; tentatively, D is TRBD1 (5 bases). V was clipped by 3 bases and J by 0 bases, with 9 bases between them. CDR3 length equals 15 residues. Germline CDR1 reads SEHNR; CDR2 reads FQNEAQ (reference sequence).

V is TRBV9 and J is TRBJ1-4; D remains unclear. There are 13 residues in the CDR3. V was trimmed by 1 base and J by 8 bases, leaving 9 bases between them. Germline lookup yields CDR1 SGDLS and CDR2 YYNGEE. The CDR3 loop is CASSVSLGEKLFF. The CDR3 DNA reads TGTGCCAGCAGCGTATCATTGGGGGAAAAACTGTTTTTT. The full variable domain, rest sourced from reference TRBV9 and TRBJ1-4, is DSGVTQTPKHLITATGQRVTLRCSPRSGDLSVYWYQQSLDQGLQFLIQYYNGEERAKGNILERFSAQQFPDLHSELNLSSLELGDSALYFCASSVSLGEKLFFGSGTQLSVL.

The CDR3 region has the DNA TGTGCCAGCAACCCGGGACAGGGGGCGAGGGAGCAGTACTTC. It translates to CASNPGQGAREQYF. The gene calls are TRBV7-8 and TRBJ2-7, with TRBD1 matching over 12 bases. Trimming removed 7 bases from V and 7 bases from J; junction bases left unmatched: 8. CDR3 length: 14 residues. The germline gives CDR1 SGHVS, CDR2 FQNEAQ.

The rearrangement joins TRBV7-8 to TRBJ1-6, with D hard to call. CDR1 and CDR2 from the germline V gene are SGHVS and FQNEAQ. This CDR3 contains 16 residues. The V gene lost 5 bases and the J gene lost 1 base, with 12 bases spanning the gap. DNA for the CDR3: TGTGCCAGCAGCCACATCAGGAGGTCCTATAATTCACCCCTCCACTTT. Translating gives CASSHIRRSYNSPLHF.

This clone occurred once. This rearrangement joins TRBV7-2 to TRBJ2-7; 8 bases match TRBD2. The CDR3 is made up of 14 amino acids. Germline CDR1 and CDR2: SGHTA and FQGNSA. V was clipped by 5 bases and J by 1 base; unmatched bases: 4. CDR3 amino acids: CASSPRGGSYEQYF. The CDR3 DNA reads as TGTGCCAGCAGCCCCCGGGGGGGGTCCTACGAGCAGTACTTC.

This chain connects TRBV19 to TRBJ2-2; D is unresolved. The V and J ends lost 10 bases and 7 bases respectively, with 13 bases between them. The CDR3 has 12 residues. CDR1 is LNHDA and CDR2 is SQIVND in the germline V gene (reference sequence). The CDR3 bases are TGTGCCACCGTACTCAAGGGCGGGGAGCTGTTTTTT. It codes for CATVLKGGELFF. The complete variable domain, with remaining parts taken from reference TRBV19 and TRBJ2-2, reads DGGITQSPKYLFRKEGQNVTLSCEQNLNHDAMYWYRQDPGQGLRLIYYSQIVNDFQKGDIAEGYSVSREKKESFPLTVTSAQKNPTAFYLCATVLKGGELFFGEGSRLTVL.

This clone was counted once. This sequence joins TRBV7-6 and TRBJ2-2, with D possibly TRBD2 on 6 matching bases. Germline CDR1 is SGHVS and CDR2 is FNYEAQ. Between the trimmed V and J ends, which lost 5 bases and 2 bases, there was a span of 15 bases. The CDR3 loop spans 16 amino acids. The CDR3 coding sequence is TGTGCCAGCAGCCCGCAGGCGGGGCGCAACACCGGGGAGCTGTTTTTT. Translation gives CASSPQAGRNTGELFF.

J is TRBJ2-7 and V is TRBV7-2; TRBD1 matches at 8 bases. The trim removed 4 bases at V and 9 bases at J, leaving 11 bases unmatched. CDR1 SGHTA and CDR2 FQGNSA come from the germline V gene. This CDR3 has 14 residues. DNA for the CDR3: TGTGCCAGCAGCTCGGGGACAGGACAAGGGTGGCAGTACTTC. It is translated as CASSSGTGQGWQYF.

Here the CDR3 reads CASSSRTSGGPNTGELFF. Here the CDR3 DNA reads TGTGCCAGCAGCTCCCGGACTAGCGGGGGCCCGAACACCGGGGAGCTGTTTTTT. V gene TRBV13 combines with J gene TRBJ2-2; 13 positions match TRBD2. The trim removed 4 bases at V and 0 bases at J, leaving 5 bases unmatched. Per the germline V gene, CDR1 is PRHDT and CDR2 is FYEKMQ (reference sequence). CDR3 length: 18 residues.

The rearrangement links TRBV14 to TRBJ1-1, with D unclear. The CDR3 consists of 13 residues. CDR1 and CDR2 from the germline V gene are SGHDN and FVKESK. V lost 3 bases, J lost 0 bases, and 5 bases lay in between. The CDR3 coding sequence is TGTGCCAGCAGCCATGGGATGAACACTGAAGCTTTCTTT. Its protein is CASSHGMNTEAFF.

A single count supports this clone. This chain joins TRBV14 and TRBJ1-4, with a possible D match to TRBD1 (6 bases). V lost 3 bases to trimming and J lost 8 bases, with 16 bases between them. CDR3 size: 15 residues. From germline, CDR1 is SGHDN and CDR2 FVKESK. CDR3 in DNA: TGTGCCAGCAGCCACGTAGGGGGAAGGGGCGAAAAACTGTTTTTT. It translates to CASSHVGGRGEKLFF. The complete variable domain, with remaining parts taken from reference TRBV14 and TRBJ1-4, reads EAGVTQFPSHSVIEKGQTVTLRCDPISGHDNLYWYRRVMGKEIKFLLHFVKESKQDESGMPNNRFLAERTGGTYSTLKVQPAELEDSGVYFCASSHVGGRGEKLFFGSGTQLSVL.

The V call is TRBV19, the J call TRBJ2-7, with TRBD1 matching over 7 bases. Per the germline V gene, CDR1 is LNHDA and CDR2 is SQIVND (reference sequence). The CDR3 extends over 13 amino acids. Trimming cost V 5 bases and J 2 bases; bases outside gene matches: 3. The CDR3 region is CASSFTGAYEQYF. The CDR3 bases are TGTGCCAGTAGTTTTACAGGGGCCTACGAGCAGTACTTC.

V usage is TRBV2 and J usage is TRBJ2-7, with D perhaps given as TRBD1 or TRBD2 (5 bases each). Between the trimmed V and J ends, which lost 8 bases and 1 base, there was a span of 9 bases. Looked up from germline, CDR1 is SNHLY and CDR2 is FYNNEI. The CDR3 totals 12 residues. The CDR3 sequence is CASRDLSYEQYF. CDR3 nucleotide sequence: TGTGCCAGCCGGGACCTATCCTACGAGCAGTACTTC.

J is TRBJ1-2 and V is TRBV6-5; TRBD1 matches at 7 bases. The V gene end was trimmed by 5 bases and the J gene end by 6 bases; junction bases not matched to a gene: 9. Germline CDR1 is MNHEY and CDR2 is SVGAGI. The CDR3 is made up of 14 amino acids. This CDR3 is CASSTQGGADGYTF. The CDR3 DNA reads TGTGCCAGCAGTACCCAGGGGGGGGCCGATGGCTACACCTTC.

The J gene is TRBJ1-5, the V gene TRBV7-2, with 9 bases matching TRBD1. V gave up 5 bases and J gave up 3 bases; unmatched junction bases: 5. Germline V gene lookup returns CDR1 SGHTA and CDR2 FQGNSA. CDR3 length: 15 amino acids. CDR3 coding DNA: TGTGCCAGCAGCCTGGACAGGGGAGTCAATCAGCCCCAGCATTTT. Translated: CASSLDRGVNQPQHF.

The chain is built from TRBV6-1 and TRBJ2-1; D gene ambiguous. Deletions cut 2 bases from V and 4 bases from J, with 12 bases between. CDR3 length: 15 amino acids. Germline CDR1 is MNHNS and CDR2 is SASEGT. The CDR3 protein is CASSEHFPLYNEQFF. The CDR3 DNA reads as TGTGCCAGCAGTGAACACTTTCCCCTTTACAATGAGCAGTTCTTC.

This chain uses TRBV28 with TRBJ2-4; no reliable D call. Trimming pared 3 bases from V and 0 bases from J, leaving 12 bases between. Germline CDR1 is MDHEN and CDR2 is SYDVKM. The CDR3 covers 16 residues. The CDR3 nucleotides are TGTGCCAGCAGTTTTGCGGTTTCCCTAGCCAAAAACATTCAGTACTTC. Amino acid sequence: CASSFAVSLAKNIQYF.

The chain couples TRBV30 to TRBJ2-5, with 7 bases matching TRBD1. J gave up 2 bases and V 5 bases, and 8 bases lay outside the gene matches. The CDR3 totals 14 residues. Germline V gene data show CDR1 as GTSNPN and CDR2 as SVGIG (reference sequence). DNA for the CDR3: TGTGCCTGGGGGGGACAGCATGGTCAAGAGACCCAGTACTTC. This codes for CAWGGQHGQETQYF.